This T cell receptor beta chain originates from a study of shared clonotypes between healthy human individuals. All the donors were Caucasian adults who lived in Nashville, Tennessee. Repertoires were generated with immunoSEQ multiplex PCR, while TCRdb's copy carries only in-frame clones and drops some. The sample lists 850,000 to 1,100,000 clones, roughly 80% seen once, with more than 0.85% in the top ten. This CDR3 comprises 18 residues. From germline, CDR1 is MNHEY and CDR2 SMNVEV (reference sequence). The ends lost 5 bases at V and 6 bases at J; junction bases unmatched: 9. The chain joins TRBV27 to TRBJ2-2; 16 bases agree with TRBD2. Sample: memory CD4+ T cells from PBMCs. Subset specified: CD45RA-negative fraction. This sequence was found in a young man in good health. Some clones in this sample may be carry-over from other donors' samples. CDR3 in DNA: TGTGCCAGCAGTCCCTCGGGACTAGCGGGAGGGCCGTCCGGGGAGCTGTTTTTT. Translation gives CASSPSGLAGGPSGELFF.